This is a list of T cell receptor beta chains from one sample in a study of control samples from healthy donors and cancer patients. The method was immunoSEQ multiplex PCR; TCRdb's version includes in-frame clones alone and lacks a portion of them. The sample records about 2,400 clones, about 98% being singletons. The specimen sequenced was PBMCs. The source of these receptors is a man aged 65-85 years with head and neck cancer. Each CDR3 is given with its conserved first and last residue. Some rows mark clone size as missing; the rest say once, few, many or name a class of expanded clone.

j_call v_call clone_size cdr3_aa
TRBJ1-2 TRBV14 . CASSHRVGEDGYTF
TRBJ2-5 TRBV6-5 once CASSYSTQREKTQYF
TRBJ1-1 TRBV25-1 . CASSEYRGGGTEAFF
TRBJ2-7 TRBV4-3 . CASSQVGRGYEQYF
TRBJ2-7 TRBV10-3 . CAISRGLNYEQYF
TRBJ2-2 TRBV6-4 once CASSAERGNTGELFF
TRBJ1-6 TRBV6-5 . CASSQFGQGRSPLHF
TRBJ2-7 TRBV11-3 . CASRGRGTYEQYF
TRBJ2-4 TRBV28 . CASSLQGAKNIQYF
TRBJ2-7 TRBV21-1 . CASSCRDRPYEQYF
TRBJ2-7 TRBV3-1/TRBV3-2 . CASSHRGTYEQYF
TRBJ1-5 TRBV11-2 . CASSLTRLGQPQHF
TRBJ1-3 TRBV7-8 . CASSLDRPASSGNTIYF
TRBJ2-3 TRBV19 . CASSIAGLDTQYF
TRBJ1-1 TRBV7-9 . CASSSTGGRTEAFF
TRBJ2-7 TRBV2 . CASSDRGREQYF
TRBJ2-6 TRBV5-1 . CASSPGTGDSGANVLTF
TRBJ1-1 TRBV11-3 once CASRFLSGLNTEAFF
TRBJ2-5 TRBV19 . CASGASGGLETQYF
TRBJ1-2 TRBV24-1 . CATSDFAGHGYTF
TRBJ2-3 TRBV5-1 . CASSSEGGSTDTQYF
TRBJ2-7 TRBV2 . CASSGSYEQYF
TRBJ1-3 TRBV5-1 . CASSRGGEGNTIYF
TRBJ1-3 TRBV3-1/TRBV3-2 . CASRKDEIDGSTIYF
TRBJ2-5 TRBV25-1 . CASSVSGLAPKETQYF
TRBJ1-6 TRBV27 . CASSLPGENSPLHF
TRBJ1-1 TRBV7-8 . CASSLAGVGTEAFF
TRBJ1-5 TRBV5-4 . CASSLENQPQHF
TRBJ1-2 TRBV6-5 . CASTPGRGGYGYTF
TRBJ2-4 TRBV19 . CASTHTGAKNIQYF
TRBJ2-5 TRBV3-1/TRBV3-2 . CASAGQPAAETQYF
TRBJ1-4 TRBV28 . CATTGGRTNEKLFF
TRBJ2-1 TRBV6-1 . CASSDGTSGGTYNEQFF
TRBJ2-2 TRBV7-3 . CASSLRNTGELFF
TRBJ2-5 TRBV7-6 . CASSLGTGRQETQYF
TRBJ1-6 TRBV5-1 . CASSRPGGAESPLHF
TRBJ2-5 TRBV29-1 . CSVEGVGDASQETQYF
TRBJ1-1 TRBV5-6 . CASSLGQGMSFF
TRBJ2-3 TRBV19 once CASSIYGDTDTQYF
TRBJ2-5 TRBV6-2/TRBV6-3 once CASSYSRTGRETQYF
TRBJ2-1 TRBV27 . CASSPWWGSGAYNEQFF
TRBJ2-4 TRBV11-3 . CASSLSGALTYF
TRBJ1-5 TRBV18 . CASSPEGGGNQPQHF
TRBJ1-1 TRBV3-1/TRBV3-2 . CASSQGTGTGGTEAFF
TRBJ1-1 TRBV11-2 . CASSSGGLGYDTEAFF
TRBJ1-5 TRBV2 . CASSGPSGIGQPQHF
TRBJ1-1 TRBV7-9 . CASSVMGGTEAFF
TRBJ2-2 TRBV2 once CACRKREITGELFF
TRBJ1-2 TRBV6-2/TRBV6-3 . CASSRPGQADF
TRBJ2-7 TRBV18 . CASSLTGGGTYEQYF
TRBJ2-4 TRBV5-1 . CASSLPGTKNIQYF
TRBJ1-3 TRBV10-1 . CASEGQGTPSGNTIYF
TRBJ2-7 TRBV7-8 . CASSLTPYEQYF